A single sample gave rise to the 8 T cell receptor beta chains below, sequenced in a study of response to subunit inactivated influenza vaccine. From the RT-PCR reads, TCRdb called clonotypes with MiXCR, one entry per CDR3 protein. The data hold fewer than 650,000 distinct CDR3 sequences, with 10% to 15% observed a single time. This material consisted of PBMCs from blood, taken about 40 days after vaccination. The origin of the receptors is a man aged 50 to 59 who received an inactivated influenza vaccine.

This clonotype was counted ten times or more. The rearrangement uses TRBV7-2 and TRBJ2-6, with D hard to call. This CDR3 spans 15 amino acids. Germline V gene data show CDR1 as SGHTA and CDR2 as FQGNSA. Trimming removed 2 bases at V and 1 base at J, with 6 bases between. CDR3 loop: CASSLRSSGANVLTF. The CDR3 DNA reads TGTGCCAGCAGCTTACGGAGTTCTGGGGCCAACGTCCTGACTTTC.

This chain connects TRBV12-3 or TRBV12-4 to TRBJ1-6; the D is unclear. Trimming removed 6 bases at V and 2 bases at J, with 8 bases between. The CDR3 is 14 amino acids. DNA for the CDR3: TGTGCCAGCAGAGAGACCACCTATAATTCACCCCTCCACTTT. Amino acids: CASRETTYNSPLHF.

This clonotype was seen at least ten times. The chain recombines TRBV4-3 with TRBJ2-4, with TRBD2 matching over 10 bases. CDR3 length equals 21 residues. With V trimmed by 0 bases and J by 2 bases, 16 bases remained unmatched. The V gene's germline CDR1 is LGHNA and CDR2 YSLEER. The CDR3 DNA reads TGCGCCAGCAGCCAAGACCTTCTTACTAGCGGGGCCTCCCTGTCCAAAAACATTCAGTACTTC. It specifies CASSQDLLTSGASLSKNIQYF.

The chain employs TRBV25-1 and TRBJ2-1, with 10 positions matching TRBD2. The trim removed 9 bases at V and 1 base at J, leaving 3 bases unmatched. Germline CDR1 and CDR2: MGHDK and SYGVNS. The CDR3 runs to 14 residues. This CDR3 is CASSAGGSYNEQFF. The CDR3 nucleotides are TGTGCCAGTTCAGCGGGGGGGTCCTACAATGAGCAGTTCTTC.

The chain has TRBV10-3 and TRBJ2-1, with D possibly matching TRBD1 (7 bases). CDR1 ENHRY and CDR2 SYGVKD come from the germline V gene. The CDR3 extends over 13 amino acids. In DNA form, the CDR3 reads TGTGCGGCGGGACAGAGCTCCTACAATGAGCAGTTCTTC. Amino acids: CAAGQSSYNEQFF.

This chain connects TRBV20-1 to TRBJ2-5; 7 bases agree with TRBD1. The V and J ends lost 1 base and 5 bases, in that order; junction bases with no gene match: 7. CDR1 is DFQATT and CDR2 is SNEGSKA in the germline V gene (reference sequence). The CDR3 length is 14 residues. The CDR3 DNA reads TGCAGTGCTAGAGCTGTGACAGGGATGGAGACCCAGTACTTC. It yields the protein CSARAVTGMETQYF.

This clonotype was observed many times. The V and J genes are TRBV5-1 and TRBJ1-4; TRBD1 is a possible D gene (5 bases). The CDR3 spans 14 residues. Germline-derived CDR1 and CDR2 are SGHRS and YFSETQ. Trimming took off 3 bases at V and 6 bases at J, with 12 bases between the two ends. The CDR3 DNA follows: TGCGCCAGCAGCTGGGCCGGAGGGGATGAAAAACTGTTTTTT. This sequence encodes CASSWAGGDEKLFF.

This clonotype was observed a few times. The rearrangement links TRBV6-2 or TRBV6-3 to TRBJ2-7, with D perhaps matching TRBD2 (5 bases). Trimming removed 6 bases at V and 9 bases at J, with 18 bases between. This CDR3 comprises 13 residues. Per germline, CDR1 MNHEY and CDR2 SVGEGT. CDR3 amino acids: CASSSTLLVPQYF. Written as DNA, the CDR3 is TGTGCCAGCAGCTCAACTTTACTAGTCCCGCAGTACTTC.